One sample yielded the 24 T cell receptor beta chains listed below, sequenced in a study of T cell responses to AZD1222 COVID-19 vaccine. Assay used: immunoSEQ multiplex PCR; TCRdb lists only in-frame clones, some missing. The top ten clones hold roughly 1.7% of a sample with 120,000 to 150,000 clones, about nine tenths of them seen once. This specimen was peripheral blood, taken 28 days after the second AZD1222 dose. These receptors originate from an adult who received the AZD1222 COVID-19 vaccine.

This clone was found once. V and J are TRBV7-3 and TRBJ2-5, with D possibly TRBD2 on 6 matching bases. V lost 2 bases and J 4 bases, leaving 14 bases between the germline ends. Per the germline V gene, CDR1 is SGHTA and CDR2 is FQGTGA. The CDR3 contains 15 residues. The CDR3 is CASSLGWGVGETQYF. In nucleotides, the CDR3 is TGTGCCAGCAGCTTAGGATGGGGGGTCGGAGAGACCCAGTACTTC. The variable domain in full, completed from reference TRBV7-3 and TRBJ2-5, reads GAGVSQTPSNKVTEKGKYVELRCDPISGHTALYWYRQSLGQGPEFLIYFQGTGAADDSGLPNDRFFAVRPEGSVSTLKIQRTERGDSAVYLCASSLGWGVGETQYFGPGTRLLVL.

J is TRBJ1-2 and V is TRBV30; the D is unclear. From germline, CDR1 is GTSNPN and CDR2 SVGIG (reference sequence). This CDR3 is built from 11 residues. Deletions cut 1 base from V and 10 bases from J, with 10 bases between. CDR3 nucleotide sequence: TGTGCCTGGAGTGGGCGGATAGTCTACACCTTC. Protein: CAWSGRIVYTF.

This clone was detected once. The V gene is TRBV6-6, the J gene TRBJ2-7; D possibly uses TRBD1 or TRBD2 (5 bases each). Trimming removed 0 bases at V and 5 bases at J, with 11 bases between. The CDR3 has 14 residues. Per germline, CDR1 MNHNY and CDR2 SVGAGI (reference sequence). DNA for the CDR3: TGTGCCAGCAGTTACTCGACCGGGGACCACGAGCAGTACTTC. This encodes CASSYSTGDHEQYF.

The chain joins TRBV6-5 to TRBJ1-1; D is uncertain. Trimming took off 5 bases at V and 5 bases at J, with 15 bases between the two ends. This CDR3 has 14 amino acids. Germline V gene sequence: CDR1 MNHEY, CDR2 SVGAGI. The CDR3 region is CASSLGGSSTEAFF. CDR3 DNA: TGTGCCAGCAGTCTGGGTGGGAGTAGTACTGAAGCTTTCTTT.

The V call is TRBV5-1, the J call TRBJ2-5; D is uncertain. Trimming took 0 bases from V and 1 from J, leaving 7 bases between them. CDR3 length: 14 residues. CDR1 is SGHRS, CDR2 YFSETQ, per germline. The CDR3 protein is CASSLERSQETQYF. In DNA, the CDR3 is TGCGCCAGCAGCTTGGAACGGAGCCAAGAGACCCAGTACTTC.

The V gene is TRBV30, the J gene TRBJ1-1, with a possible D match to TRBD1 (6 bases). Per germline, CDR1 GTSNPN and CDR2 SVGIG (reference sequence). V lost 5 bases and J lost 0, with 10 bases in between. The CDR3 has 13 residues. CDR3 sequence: CAWARGMNTEAFF. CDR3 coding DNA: TGTGCCTGGGCCAGGGGAATGAACACTGAAGCTTTCTTT.

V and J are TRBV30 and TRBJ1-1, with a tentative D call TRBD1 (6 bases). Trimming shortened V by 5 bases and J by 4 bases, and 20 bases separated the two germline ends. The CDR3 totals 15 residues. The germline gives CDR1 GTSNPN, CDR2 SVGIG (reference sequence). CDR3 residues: CAWVGGGGGFTEAFF. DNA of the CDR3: TGTGCCTGGGTGGGGGGGGGCGGAGGATTCACTGAAGCTTTCTTT.

Here the CDR3 reads CATSDQNSGSVYTQYF. CDR3 nucleotide sequence: TGTGCCACCAGTGATCAGAATAGCGGGAGTGTGTATACGCAGTATTTT. V gene TRBV24-1 combines with J gene TRBJ2-3; 9 nucleotides align to TRBD2. The CDR3 covers 16 residues. The germline V gene encodes CDR1 KGHDR and CDR2 SFDVKD. After removal of 3 bases from V and 7 bases from J, the junction contained 10 bases not matched to a gene.

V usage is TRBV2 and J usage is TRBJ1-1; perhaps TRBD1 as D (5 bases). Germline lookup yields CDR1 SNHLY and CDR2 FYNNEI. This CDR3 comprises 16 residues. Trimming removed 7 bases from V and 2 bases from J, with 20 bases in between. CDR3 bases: TGTGCCAGCACGGACGGGAGGTGGGACCTTAACACTGAAGCTTTCTTT. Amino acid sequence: CASTDGRWDLNTEAFF.

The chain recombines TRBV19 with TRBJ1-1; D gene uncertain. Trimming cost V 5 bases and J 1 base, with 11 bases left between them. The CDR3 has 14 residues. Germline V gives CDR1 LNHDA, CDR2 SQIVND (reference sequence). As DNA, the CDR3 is TGTGCCAGTAGTCGCTCCACGTCGAACACTGAAGCTTTCTTT. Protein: CASSRSTSNTEAFF.

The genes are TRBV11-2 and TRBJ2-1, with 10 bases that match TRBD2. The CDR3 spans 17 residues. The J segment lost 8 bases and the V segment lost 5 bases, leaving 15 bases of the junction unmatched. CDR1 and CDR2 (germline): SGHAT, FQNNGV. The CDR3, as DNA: TGTGCCAGCAGCCGAGCGGGAGGGACGAGGTTTATATATGAGCAGTTCTTC. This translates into CASSRAGGTRFIYEQFF.

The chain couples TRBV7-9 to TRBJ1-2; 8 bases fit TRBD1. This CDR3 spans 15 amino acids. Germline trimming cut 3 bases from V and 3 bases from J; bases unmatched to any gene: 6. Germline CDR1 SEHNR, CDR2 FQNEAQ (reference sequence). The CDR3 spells CASSFRGHSDYGYTF. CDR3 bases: TGTGCCAGCAGCTTCAGGGGGCATTCCGACTATGGCTACACCTTC.

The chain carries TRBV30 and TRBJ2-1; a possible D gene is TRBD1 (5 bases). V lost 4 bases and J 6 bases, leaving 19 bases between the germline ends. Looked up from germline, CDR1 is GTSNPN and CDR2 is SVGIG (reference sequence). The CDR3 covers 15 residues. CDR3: CAWTADSFGINEQFF. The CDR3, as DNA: TGTGCCTGGACTGCTGACAGCTTTGGTATCAATGAGCAGTTCTTC. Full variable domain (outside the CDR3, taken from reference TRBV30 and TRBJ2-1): SQTIHQWPATLVQPVGSPLSLECTVEGTSNPNLYWYRQAAGRGLQLLFYSVGIGQISSEVPQNLSASRPQDRQFILSSKKLLLSDSGFYLCAWTADSFGINEQFFGPGTRLTVL.

CDR3 sequence reads: CAWGEYAQTNYGYTF. In nucleotides, the CDR3 is TGTGCCTGGGGGGAATACGCACAGACAAACTATGGCTACACCTTC. The chain is built from TRBV30 and TRBJ1-2; D not resolved. CDR1 and CDR2 (germline): GTSNPN, SVGIG (reference sequence). The CDR3 length is 15 residues. The V end lost 5 bases, the J end lost 2 bases, and 18 bases lay between the germline ends. The full variable domain, with the rest looked up from reference TRBV30 and TRBJ1-2, is SQTIHQWPATLVQPVGSPLSLECTVEGTSNPNLYWYRQAAGRGLQLLFYSVGIGQISSEVPQNLSASRPQDRQFILSSKKLLLSDSGFYLCAWGEYAQTNYGYTFGSGTRLTVV.

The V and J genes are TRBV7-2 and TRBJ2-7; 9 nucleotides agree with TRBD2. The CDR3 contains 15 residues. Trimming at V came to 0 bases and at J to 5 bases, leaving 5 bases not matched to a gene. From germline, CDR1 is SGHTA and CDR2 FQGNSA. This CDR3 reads CASSLAASGNHEQYF. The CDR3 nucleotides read TGTGCCAGCAGCTTAGCAGCTAGCGGGAACCACGAGCAGTACTTC. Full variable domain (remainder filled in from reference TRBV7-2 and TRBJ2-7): GAGVSQSPSNKVTEKGKDVELRCDPISGHTALYWYRQSLGQGLEFLIYFQGNSAPDKSGLPSDRFSAERTGGSVSTLTIQRTQQEDSAVYLCASSLAASGNHEQYFGPGTRLTVT.

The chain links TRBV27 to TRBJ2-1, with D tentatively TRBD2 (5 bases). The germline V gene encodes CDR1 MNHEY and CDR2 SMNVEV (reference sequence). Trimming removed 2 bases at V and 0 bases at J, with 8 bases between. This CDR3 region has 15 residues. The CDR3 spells CASSLAGNSYNEQFF. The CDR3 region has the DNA TGTGCCAGCAGTTTAGCGGGTAACTCCTACAATGAGCAGTTCTTC.

Here the CDR3 reads CASSLELDEAEQYF. CDR3 coding DNA: TGTGCCAGCAGCTTGGAACTAGATGAGGCCGAGCAGTACTTC. The V gene is TRBV5-4, the J gene TRBJ2-7; tentative D call: TRBD2 (5 bases). This CDR3 is built from 14 residues. Germline V CDR1 and CDR2: SGHNT, YYREEE (reference sequence). Trimming took off 0 bases at V and 6 bases at J, with 13 bases between the two ends.

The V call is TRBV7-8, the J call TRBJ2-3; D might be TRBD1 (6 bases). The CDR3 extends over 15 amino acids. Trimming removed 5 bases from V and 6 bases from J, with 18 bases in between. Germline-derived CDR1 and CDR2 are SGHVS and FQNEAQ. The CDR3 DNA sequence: TGTGCCAGCAGCCCCAAGACAGGCTCTGTGGATACGCAGTATTTT. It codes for CASSPKTGSVDTQYF.

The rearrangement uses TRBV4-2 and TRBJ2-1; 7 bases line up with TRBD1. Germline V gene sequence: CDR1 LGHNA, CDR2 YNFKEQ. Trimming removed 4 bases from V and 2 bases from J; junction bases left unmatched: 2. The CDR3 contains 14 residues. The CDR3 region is CASSPGQTYNEQFF. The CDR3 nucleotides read TGTGCCAGCAGCCCGGGACAGACCTACAATGAGCAGTTCTTC.

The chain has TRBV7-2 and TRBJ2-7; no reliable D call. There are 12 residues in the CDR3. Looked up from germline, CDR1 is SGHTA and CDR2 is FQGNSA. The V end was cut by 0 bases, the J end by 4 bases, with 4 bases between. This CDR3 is CASSLANYEQYF. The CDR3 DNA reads TGTGCCAGCAGCTTAGCGAATTACGAGCAGTACTTC.

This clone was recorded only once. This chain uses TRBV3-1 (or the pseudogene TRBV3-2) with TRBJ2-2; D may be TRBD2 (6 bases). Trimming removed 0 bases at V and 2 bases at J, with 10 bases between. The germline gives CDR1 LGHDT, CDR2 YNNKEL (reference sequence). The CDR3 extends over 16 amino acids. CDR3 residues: CASSQDLDYNTGELFF. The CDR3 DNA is TGTGCCAGCAGCCAAGATCTGGACTATAACACCGGGGAGCTGTTTTTT.

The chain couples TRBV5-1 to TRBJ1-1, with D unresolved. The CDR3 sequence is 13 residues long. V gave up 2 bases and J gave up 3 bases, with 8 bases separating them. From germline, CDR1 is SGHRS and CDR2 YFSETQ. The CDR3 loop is CASSFTAHTEAFF. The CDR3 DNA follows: TGCGCCAGCAGCTTCACAGCACACACTGAAGCTTTCTTT.

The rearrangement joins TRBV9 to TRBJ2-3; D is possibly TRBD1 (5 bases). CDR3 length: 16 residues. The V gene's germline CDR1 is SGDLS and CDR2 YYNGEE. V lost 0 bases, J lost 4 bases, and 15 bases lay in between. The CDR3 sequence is CASSVEPSVGPDTQYF. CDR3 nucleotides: TGTGCCAGCAGCGTAGAGCCGAGCGTGGGGCCAGATACGCAGTATTTT.

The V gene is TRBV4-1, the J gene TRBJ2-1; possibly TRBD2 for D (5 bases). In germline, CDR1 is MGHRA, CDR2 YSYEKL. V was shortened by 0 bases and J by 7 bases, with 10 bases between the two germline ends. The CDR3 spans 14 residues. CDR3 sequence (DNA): TGCGCCAGCAGCCAAGACGATCAGCGGAATGAGCAGTTCTTC. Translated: CASSQDDQRNEQFF.